The 22 T cell receptor beta chains given below trace back to one sample, sequenced in a study of Graves' ophthalmopathy and Graves' hyperthyroidism. Amplification of the TCR beta CDR3 regions used RNA transcripts (as template). RT-PCR in the first round used HTBI primers; a second-round multiplex PCR followed. TCRdb re-analysed the multiplex PCR reads in MiXCR, keeping a single row per CDR3 protein. The data hold 300,000 or so distinct CDR3 sequences, with roughly 17% observed a single time. Specimen: peripheral blood. The source is an adult man with Graves' ophthalmopathy.

This clonotype has at least ten counts. V and J are TRBV12-5 and TRBJ2-2; possible D gene TRBD2, 5 bases. Germline values: CDR1 LGHNT, CDR2 FRNRAP. V was pared by 2 bases and J by 7 bases, with 26 bases between. The CDR3 totals 19 residues. CDR3 region: CASGLSLRGLEGVNGELFF. The CDR3 nucleotides read TGTGCTAGTGGTTTGTCCTTAAGAGGACTCGAGGGAGTGAACGGGGAGCTGTTTTTT.

This clonotype showed up many times. The chain combines TRBV6-1 with TRBJ1-2; D gene unclear. The V end lost 6 bases, the J end lost 0 bases, and 11 bases lay between the germline ends. The CDR3 loop spans 14 amino acids. CDR1 MNHNS and CDR2 SASEGT come from the germline V gene. The CDR3 DNA is TGTGCCAGCAGCCTTACAGAGTCTAACTATGGCTACACCTTC. The encoded protein is CASSLTESNYGYTF.

This clonotype came up many times. CDR3 region: CASGEGTREQYF. CDR3 DNA: TGTGCCAGCGGGGAGGGGACCCGCGAGCAGTACTTC. The genes are TRBV6-5 and TRBJ2-7, with 7 bases lining up with TRBD2. CDR1 and CDR2 (germline): MNHEY, SVGAGI. V was clipped by 8 bases and J by 6 bases; unmatched bases: 7. The CDR3 is 12 amino acids.

In its sample, this clonotype was seen many times. This chain joins TRBV20-1 and TRBJ1-2, with D perhaps TRBD1 (5 bases). The CDR3 contains 13 residues. In germline, CDR1 is DFQATT, CDR2 SNEGSKA (reference sequence). V was clipped by 1 base and J by 6 bases, with 12 bases between them. Here the CDR3 reads CSARAGTLDGYTF. DNA for the CDR3: TGCAGTGCTAGAGCCGGGACCCTTGATGGCTACACCTTC.

This clonotype has ten or more counts. The genes are TRBV5-1 and TRBJ2-7, with D perhaps TRBD2 (6 bases). V lost 3 bases, J lost 0 bases, and 13 bases lay in between. The germline V gene encodes CDR1 SGHRS and CDR2 YFSETQ. The CDR3 loop spans 15 amino acids. The CDR3 nucleotides are TGCGCCAGCAGCTACGGGACTCCAAGCTCCTACGAGCAGTACTTC. This sequence encodes CASSYGTPSSYEQYF.

This clonotype was observed at least ten times. The CDR3 DNA reads as TGTGCCAGCAGATCTGGACAGGACTACGAGCAGTACTTC. Translation: CASRSGQDYEQYF. The rearrangement joins TRBV6-1 to TRBJ2-7; 7 bases are a match to TRBD1. The V and J ends lost 6 bases and 3 bases, in that order; junction bases with no gene match: 5. CDR3 length: 13 amino acids. Germline V gene lookup returns CDR1 MNHNS and CDR2 SASEGT.

This clonotype was detected many times. The gene calls are TRBV24-1 and TRBJ1-2; tentatively, D is TRBD1 (5 bases). CDR3 size: 13 residues. CDR1 KGHDR and CDR2 SFDVKD come from the germline V gene. V was clipped by 5 bases and J by 4 bases, with 10 bases between them. CDR3 sequence (DNA): TGTGCCACCAGTGCCCGGGGCGGCTATGGCTACACCTTC. It translates to CATSARGGYGYTF.

This clonotype was seen more than once but under ten times. The rearrangement links TRBV7-8 to TRBJ2-7; D possibly matches TRBD1 or TRBD2 (5 bases each). CDR3 length equals 16 residues. Germline CDR1 SGHVS, CDR2 FQNEAQ. The germline V and J ends were trimmed by 5 bases and 6 bases, with 23 bases remaining between them. The CDR3 sequence is CASSRAGTLTGGEQYF. DNA of the CDR3: TGTGCCAGCAGCCGTGCCGGGACGCTAACCGGCGGCGAGCAGTACTTC. The full variable domain, its missing parts supplied by reference TRBV7-8 and TRBJ2-7, is GAGVSQSPRYKVAKRGQDVALRCDPISGHVSLFWYQQALGQGPEFLTYFQNEAQLDKSGLPSDRFFAERPEGSVSTLKIQRTQQEDSAVYLCASSRAGTLTGGEQYFGPGTRLTVT.

This clonotype has ten or more counts. The rearrangement uses TRBV12-3 or TRBV12-4 and TRBJ1-6; 9 bases map to TRBD1. V lost 5 bases to trimming and J lost 9 bases; unmatched junction nucleotides: 5. This CDR3 spans 14 amino acids. CDR3 nucleotide sequence: TGTGCCAGCAGTACAACAGGGGGCACTTCACCCCTCCACTTT. It translates to CASSTTGGTSPLHF.

This clonotype was found many times. The chain has TRBV4-2 and TRBJ1-2; maybe TRBD1 (5 bases). V gave up 4 bases and J gave up 8 bases, with 23 bases separating them. Germline loops: CDR1 LGHNA, CDR2 YNFKEQ. The CDR3 sequence is 16 residues long. CDR3 sequence: CASSPKETGPRGGYTF. DNA of the CDR3: TGTGCCAGCAGCCCCAAGGAGACGGGGCCCAGAGGCGGCTACACCTTC.

This clonotype was recorded many times. V is TRBV6-2 or TRBV6-3 and J is TRBJ2-7; 7 bases are a match to TRBD1. Looked up from germline, CDR1 is MNHEY and CDR2 is SVGEGT. The V segment lost 8 bases and the J segment 3 bases; nucleotides outside the gene matches: 4. The CDR3 has 12 amino acids. The CDR3 nucleotides are TGTGCCAGCTGGGACAGAATCTACGAGCAGTACTTC. Translation: CASWDRIYEQYF.

The V and J genes are TRBV12-3 or TRBV12-4 and TRBJ2-5, with a possible D match to TRBD2 (5 bases). Trimming took 0 bases from V and 3 from J, leaving 8 bases between them. This CDR3 spans 14 amino acids. In nucleotides, the CDR3 is TGTGCCAGCAGTTTAGCGGGAGATGAAGAGACCCAGTACTTC. It yields the protein CASSLAGDEETQYF.

This clonotype was found many times. The CDR3 nucleotides read TGTGCCAGCACTGAGGTTGGAAGGACCCGATTTGAGGGCGGGGAGCTGTTTTTT. This sequence encodes CASTEVGRTRFEGGELFF. J is TRBJ2-2 and V is TRBV2; a weak D match, TRBD2 (5 bases). The ends were cut back, 7 bases at V and 7 bases at J, with 28 bases in the middle. The germline V gene encodes CDR1 SNHLY and CDR2 FYNNEI. The CDR3 has 18 residues.

This clonotype was seen many times. CDR3 protein: CASSQYTGTGGSGELFF. CDR3 nucleotide sequence: TGTGCCAGCAGTCAATATACCGGGACAGGGGGGTCGGGGGAGCTGTTTTTT. The V call is TRBV12-3 or TRBV12-4, the J call TRBJ2-2, with 11 bases lining up with TRBD1. The CDR3 is 17 residues long. The V and J ends lost 5 bases and 8 bases, in that order; junction bases with no gene match: 13.

The sample holds many counts of this clonotype. The CDR3: CACRDRDNSPLHF. The CDR3 DNA reads TGTGCCTGCCGGGACAGAGATAATTCACCCCTCCACTTT. This chain joins TRBV30 and TRBJ1-6; 7 bases match TRBD1. Trimming cost V 6 bases and J 5 bases; bases outside gene matches: 4. The CDR3 totals 13 residues. Germline values: CDR1 GTSNPN, CDR2 SVGIG (reference sequence).

This clonotype was seen many times. J is TRBJ1-5 and V is TRBV24-1; D not resolved. This CDR3 region has 12 residues. V shed 4 bases and J shed 4 bases, with 4 bases lying between them. The germline gives CDR1 KGHDR, CDR2 SFDVKD. The CDR3 sequence: CATSDANQPQHF. CDR3 DNA sequence: TGTGCCACCAGTGACGCGAATCAGCCCCAGCATTTT.

Only a few counts were recorded for this clonotype. Sequence at one end of the junction differs from germline and may be a read error. The chain employs TRBV2 and TRBJ1-1; 7 bases fit TRBD1. The CDR3 has 13 amino acids. Per the germline V gene, CDR1 is SNHLY and CDR2 is FYNNEI. The CDR3 spells CASRIQGITEACF. CDR3 DNA: TGTGCCAGCAGGATACAGGGGATTACTGAAGCTTGCTTT. The full variable domain, rest sourced from reference TRBV2 and TRBJ1-1, is EPEVTQTPSHQVTQMGQEVILRCVPISNHLYFYWYRQILGQKVEFLVSFYNNEISEKSEIFDDQFSVERPDGSNFTLKIRSTKLEDSAMYFCASRIQGITEACFGQGTRLTVV.

This clonotype was picked up many times. This chain uses TRBV27 with TRBJ1-2; D is perhaps TRBD1 (5 bases). Germline CDR1 reads MNHEY; CDR2 reads SMNVEV (reference sequence). The CDR3 runs 12 residues. Trimming left V 10 bases short and J 8 bases short, with 17 bases between. The CDR3 DNA reads as TGTGCCAACAGCCCCGTGGGGGTCGGCTACACCTTC. Protein: CANSPVGVGYTF.

This clonotype was found many times. The rearrangement uses TRBV20-1 and TRBJ1-5; tentative D call: TRBD1 (6 bases). Per germline, CDR1 DFQATT and CDR2 SNEGSKA (reference sequence). V lost 2 bases, J lost 3 bases, and 14 bases lay in between. The CDR3 is made up of 15 amino acids. CDR3 sequence reads: CSARSGEGFNQPQHF. The CDR3 coding sequence is TGCAGTGCTAGATCAGGGGAGGGCTTCAATCAGCCCCAGCATTTT.

This clonotype was seen a handful of times. J is TRBJ1-2 and V is TRBV18; 7 bases match TRBD1. Germline V gene sequence: CDR1 KGHSH, CDR2 LQKENI. V shed 1 base, J shed 4 bases, and the junction held 15 bases outside the gene matches. The CDR3 totals 18 residues. DNA for the CDR3: TGTGCCAGCTCACCACGGAACCCGGGGGACAGAGGTTCCTATGGCTACACCTTC. Translated: CASSPRNPGDRGSYGYTF.

J is TRBJ2-7 and V is TRBV19; 8 nucleotides match TRBD2. The CDR3 is 13 amino acids. V was clipped by 10 bases and J by 3 bases; unmatched bases: 8. Germline CDR1 reads LNHDA; CDR2 reads SQIVND (reference sequence). As DNA, the CDR3 is TGTGCCACCCGGGGGGGGAGTCGCTACGAGCAGTACTTC. This encodes CATRGGSRYEQYF.

This clonotype was counted ten times or more. This rearrangement joins TRBV6-1 to TRBJ2-3; D is uncertain. This CDR3 has 14 residues. Per germline, CDR1 MNHNS and CDR2 SASEGT. Trimming took 4 bases from V and 6 from J, leaving 14 bases between them. CDR3 protein: CASSGHTVADTQYF. CDR3 coding DNA: TGTGCCAGCAGTGGCCATACTGTCGCGGATACGCAGTATTTT.